This T cell receptor (beta chain) derives from a study of radiotherapy plus CTLA-4 blockade in lung cancer. The study, taken as a whole, reports: Peripheral blood showed expansion of tumor-derived TCR clones after radiotherapy and ipilimumab.

Profiled with immunoSEQ multiplex PCR; TCRdb holds only in-frame clones, not every one. The data hold around 40,000 clones, with about 70% observed a single time. For this clone: Its antigen is undetermined.

Those patients who had chemo-refractory metastatic non-small-cell lung cancer were given focal radiation along with CTLA-4 blockade through ipilimumab. The V end lost 3 bases, the J end lost 4 bases, and 9 bases lay between the germline ends. This CDR3 has 13 amino acids. Germline V gene sequence: CDR1 SEHNR, CDR2 FQNEAQ (reference sequence). The chain joins TRBV7-9 to TRBJ1-1, with a tentative D call TRBD1 (6 bases). The sequence came from a human donor with non-small cell lung cancer who had stable disease on radiotherapy plus ipilimumab. The source was peripheral blood, collected from a patient treated with radiotherapy plus ipilimumab. The CDR3 nucleotides read TGTGCCAGCAGCTTTAGGGGGGGCACTGAAGCTTTCTTT. Translation: CASSFRGGTEAFF.